The 11 T cell receptor beta chains given below trace back to one sample, sequenced in a study of blood T cell repertoires in COVID-19. Data came from immunoSEQ multiplex PCR; TCRdb stores just in-frame clones and leaves some out. Among about 200,000 clones listed, about 90% were seen once. What was sequenced was peripheral blood. The receptors were gathered from a man younger than 35 with active or convalescent COVID-19.

The rearrangement links TRBV11-2 to TRBJ1-3; 8 nucleotides match TRBD1. With V trimmed by 5 bases and J by 8 bases, 8 bases remained unmatched. Germline V CDR1 and CDR2: SGHAT, FQNNGV. The CDR3 loop spans 14 amino acids. CDR3 coding DNA: TGTGCCAGCAGCGTCGACAGGGGAGTCCACACCATATATTTT. Translation: CASSVDRGVHTIYF.

CDR3: CASSPPTGGSNSPLHF. CDR3 sequence (DNA): TGTGCCAGCAGCCCACCGACAGGGGGGAGTAATTCACCCCTCCACTTT. The chain combines TRBV7-9 with TRBJ1-6; TRBD1 matches at 9 bases. CDR3 size: 16 residues. V was pared by 5 bases and J by 6 bases, with 8 bases of the junction left unmatched. Looked up from germline, CDR1 is SEHNR and CDR2 is FQNEAQ (reference sequence). Full variable domain (rest looked up from reference TRBV7-9 and TRBJ1-6): DTGVSQNPRHKITKRGQNVTFRCDPISEHNRLYWYRQTLGQGPEFLTYFQNEAQLEKSRLLSDRFSAERPKGSFSTLEIQRTEQGDSAMYLCASSPPTGGSNSPLHFGNGTRLTVT.

The chain joins TRBV6-5 to TRBJ2-7, with 12 bases lining up with TRBD2. This CDR3 region has 14 residues. CDR1 and CDR2 from the germline V gene are MNHEY and SVGAGI. J lost 2 bases, V lost 6 bases, and 2 bases had no gene match. CDR3 DNA: TGTGCCAGCAGAGGACTAGCGGGACCCTACGAGCAGTACTTC. Amino acid sequence: CASRGLAGPYEQYF.

The chain is built from TRBV12-5 and TRBJ2-5; 14 nucleotides match TRBD2. The germline V gene has CDR1 LGHNT and CDR2 FRNRAP. Unmatched junction bases numbered 3, after V lost 2 bases and J lost 4 bases. CDR3 size: 16 residues. CDR3 DNA sequence: TGTGCTAGTGGTTTGATCGGGACTAGCGGGAGAGAGACCCAGTACTTC. Its translation: CASGLIGTSGRETQYF. Together with reference TRBV12-5 and TRBJ2-5, the CDR3 gives the full variable domain: DARVTQTPRHKVTEMGQEVTMRCQPILGHNTVFWYRQTMMQGLELLAYFRNRAPLDDSGMPKDRFSAEMPDATLATLKIQPSEPRDSAVYFCASGLIGTSGRETQYFGPGTRLLVL.

The gene calls are TRBV27 and TRBJ2-3, with D possibly TRBD1 on 6 matching bases. CDR3 size: 13 residues. The germline V and J ends were trimmed by 7 bases and 4 bases, with 12 bases remaining between them. CDR1 is MNHEY and CDR2 is SMNVEV in the germline V gene (reference sequence). The CDR3 loop reads CASKIGGSDTQYF. CDR3 sequence (DNA): TGTGCCAGCAAGATAGGGGGTTCAGATACGCAGTATTTT.

In its sample, this clone was seen once. The rearrangement links TRBV3-1 (or the pseudogene TRBV3-2) to TRBJ1-1; 12 positions agree with TRBD1. Trimming cost V 0 bases and J 4 bases; bases outside gene matches: 6. From germline, CDR1 is LGHDT and CDR2 YNNKEL (reference sequence). The CDR3 consists of 17 residues. CDR3 DNA sequence: TGTGCCAGCAGCCAAGAGGGGACAGGGGGCTGGGGCACTGAAGCTTTCTTT. Translating it yields CASSQEGTGGWGTEAFF.

The CDR3 region is CASSFPDRGEQFF. In DNA, the CDR3 is TGTGCCAGCAGTTTCCCCGACAGGGGCGAGCAGTTCTTC. The genes are TRBV27 and TRBJ2-1, with 8 nucleotides matching TRBD1. The CDR3 has 13 residues. Germline V gives CDR1 MNHEY, CDR2 SMNVEV (reference sequence). V lost 3 bases and J lost 10; bases outside the gene matches: 5.

This chain uses TRBV11-2 with TRBJ1-2, with 7 nucleotides matching TRBD1. Trimming took 5 bases from V and 5 from J; bases not matched to a gene: 8. This CDR3 is built from 14 residues. Germline V gene lookup returns CDR1 SGHAT and CDR2 FQNNGV. The CDR3 DNA is TGTGCCAGCAGCCGGAACAGGGGCGGGTATGGCTACACCTTC. This gives the protein CASSRNRGGYGYTF.

The rearrangement joins TRBV3-1 (or the pseudogene TRBV3-2) to TRBJ1-6, with TRBD1 identical over 11 bases. The CDR3 sequence is 15 residues long. The germline gives CDR1 LGHDT, CDR2 YNNKEL (reference sequence). V trimming: 5 bases; J trimming: 6 bases; junction bases outside the gene matches: 3. The DNA of the CDR3 is TGTGCCAGCAGCTACGGGACAGGGGGTAATTCACCCCTCCACTTT. Amino acid sequence: CASSYGTGGNSPLHF.

The chain links TRBV9 to TRBJ1-1; D possibly corresponds to TRBD1 (6 bases). Germline-derived CDR1 and CDR2 are SGDLS and YYNGEE. This CDR3 is built from 14 residues. Trimming shortened V by 0 bases and J by 6 bases, and 12 bases separated the two germline ends. CDR3 region: CASSVDRAGAEAFF. The DNA of the CDR3 is TGTGCCAGCAGCGTAGACAGGGCAGGGGCTGAAGCTTTCTTT.

This sequence joins TRBV5-6 and TRBJ2-6, with 7 nucleotides matching TRBD2. V lost 5 bases to trimming and J lost 1 base; unmatched junction nucleotides: 9. CDR1 and CDR2 (germline): SGHDT, YYEEEE. The CDR3 extends over 17 amino acids. The CDR3 sequence is CASRPGGSVSGANVLTF. CDR3 DNA: TGTGCCAGCAGACCCGGGGGGTCGGTTTCTGGGGCCAACGTCCTGACTTTC.